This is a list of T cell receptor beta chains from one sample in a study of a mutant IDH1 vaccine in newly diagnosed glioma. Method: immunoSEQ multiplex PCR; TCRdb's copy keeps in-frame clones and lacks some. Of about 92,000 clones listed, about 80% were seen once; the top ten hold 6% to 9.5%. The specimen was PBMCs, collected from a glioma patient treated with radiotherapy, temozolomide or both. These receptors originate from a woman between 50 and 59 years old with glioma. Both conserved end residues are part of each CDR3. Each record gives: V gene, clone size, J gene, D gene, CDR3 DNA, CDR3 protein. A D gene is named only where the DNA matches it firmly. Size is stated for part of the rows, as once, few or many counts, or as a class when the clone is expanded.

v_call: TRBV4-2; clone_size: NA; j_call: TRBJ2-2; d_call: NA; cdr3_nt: TGTGCCAGCAGCCAGTACTCCTGGCCGAACACCGGGGAGCTGTTTTTT; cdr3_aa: CASSQYSWPNTGELFF
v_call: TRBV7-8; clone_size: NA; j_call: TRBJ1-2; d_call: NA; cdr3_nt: TGTGCCAGCAGCTCCGCCCACAGGGCCGCGGGCTACACCTTC; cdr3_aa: CASSSAHRAAGYTF
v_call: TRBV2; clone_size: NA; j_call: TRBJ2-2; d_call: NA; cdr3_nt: TGTGCCAGCAGTGAAAAGGGTTCGACCGGGGAGCTGTTTTTT; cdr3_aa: CASSEKGSTGELFF
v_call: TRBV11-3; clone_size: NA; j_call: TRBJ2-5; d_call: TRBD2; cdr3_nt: TGTGCCAGCAGCTTATCGCTAGCGGGCAAAGAGACCCAGTACTTC; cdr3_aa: CASSLSLAGKETQYF
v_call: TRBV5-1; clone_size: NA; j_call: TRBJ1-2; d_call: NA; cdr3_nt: TGCGCCAGCAGCACCCAAGGGCAGGACTATGGCTACACCTTC; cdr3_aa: CASSTQGQDYGYTF
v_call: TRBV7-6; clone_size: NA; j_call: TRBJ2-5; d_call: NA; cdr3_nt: TGTGCCAGCAGCCGACATCAAGAGACCCAGTACTTC; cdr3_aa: CASSRHQETQYF
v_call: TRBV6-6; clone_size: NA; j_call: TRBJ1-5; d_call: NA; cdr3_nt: TGTGCCAGCAGTTATGGGGAAGTCAATCAGCCCCAGCATTTT; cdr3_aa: CASSYGEVNQPQHF
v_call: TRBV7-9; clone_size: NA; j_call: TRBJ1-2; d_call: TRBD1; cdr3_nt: TGTGCCGGGGCCCCTCAGGGGGAAGGCTATGGCTACACCTTC; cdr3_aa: CAGAPQGEGYGYTF
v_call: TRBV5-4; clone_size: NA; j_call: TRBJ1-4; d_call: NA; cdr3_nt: TGTGCCAGCAGCTTAGGGGCCAGGCTGGCAACTAATGAAAAACTGTTTTTT; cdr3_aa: CASSLGARLATNEKLFF
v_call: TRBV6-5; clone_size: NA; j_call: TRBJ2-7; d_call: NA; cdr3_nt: TGTGCCAGCAGTCCCCCTGGGGAGGCTAAGAACGAGCAGTACTTC; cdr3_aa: CASSPPGEAKNEQYF
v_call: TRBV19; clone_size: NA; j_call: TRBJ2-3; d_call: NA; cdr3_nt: TGTGCCAGTCATCTTCGGGGCAGACCCACAGATACGCAGTATTTT; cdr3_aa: CASHLRGRPTDTQYF
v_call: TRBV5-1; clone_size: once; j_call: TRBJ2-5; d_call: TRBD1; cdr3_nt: TGCGCCAGCAGCTTTGGCCAAACCGGGACAGGGGGTGGAGAGACCCAGTACTTC; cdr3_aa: CASSFGQTGTGGGETQYF
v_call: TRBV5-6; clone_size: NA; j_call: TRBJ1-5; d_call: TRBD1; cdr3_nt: TGTGCCAGCAGCGCGGACAGGGGGCGGAATCAGCCCCAGCATTTT; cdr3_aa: CASSADRGRNQPQHF
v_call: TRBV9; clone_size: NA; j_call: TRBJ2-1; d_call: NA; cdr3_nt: TGTGCCAGCAGCGTAGTCGGCAGGGATAATGAGCAGTTCTTC; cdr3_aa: CASSVVGRDNEQFF
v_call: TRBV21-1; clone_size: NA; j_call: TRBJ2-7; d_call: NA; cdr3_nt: TGTGCCAGCAGCAAACTACAGGGCCCCTACGAGCAGTACTTC; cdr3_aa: CASSKLQGPYEQYF
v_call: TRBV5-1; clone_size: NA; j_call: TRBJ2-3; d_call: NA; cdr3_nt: TGCGCCAGCAGCTGGACCACAGATACGCAGTATTTT; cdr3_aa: CASSWTTDTQYF
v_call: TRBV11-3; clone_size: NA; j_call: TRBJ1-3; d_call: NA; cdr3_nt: TGTGCCAGCAGCTTCGACTCTGGAAACACCATATATTTT; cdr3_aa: CASSFDSGNTIYF
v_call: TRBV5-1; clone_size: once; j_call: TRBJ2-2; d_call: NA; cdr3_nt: TGCGCCAGCAGCTTGGTGCTTACTATAACGGGCACCGGGGAGCTGTTTTTT; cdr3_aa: CASSLVLTITGTGELFF
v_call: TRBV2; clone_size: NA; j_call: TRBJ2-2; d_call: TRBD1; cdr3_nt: TGTGCCAGCAGTGGAGGACAGGCCTCGAACACCGGGGAGCTGTTTTTT; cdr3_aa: CASSGGQASNTGELFF
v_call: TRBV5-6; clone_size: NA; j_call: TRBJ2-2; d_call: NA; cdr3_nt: TGTGCCAGCAGAGAGGGTCCCCTGGTAGGCGGGGAGCTGTTTTTT; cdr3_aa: CASREGPLVGGELFF
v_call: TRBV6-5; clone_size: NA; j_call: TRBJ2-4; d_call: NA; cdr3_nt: TGTGCCAGCAGTTACGCAGGGGATAGTGCCAAAAACATTCAGTACTTC; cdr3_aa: CASSYAGDSAKNIQYF
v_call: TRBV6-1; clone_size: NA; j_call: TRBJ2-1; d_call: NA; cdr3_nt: TGTGCCAGCAGTGAAGCTAGGATGGGGACCGGGCCATACAATGAGCAGTTCTTC; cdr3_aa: CASSEARMGTGPYNEQFF
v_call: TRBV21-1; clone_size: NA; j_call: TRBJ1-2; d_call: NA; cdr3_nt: TGTGCCAGCAGCAAAGGAAGAGAGGAGCCCATGGGCCTCTGCCCCTACACCTTC; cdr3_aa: CASSKGREEPMGLCPYTF
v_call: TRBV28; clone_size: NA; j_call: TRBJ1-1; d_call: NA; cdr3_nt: TGTGCCAGCAGTTTGGGGGGGTCTACTGAAGCTTTCTTT; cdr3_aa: CASSLGGSTEAFF
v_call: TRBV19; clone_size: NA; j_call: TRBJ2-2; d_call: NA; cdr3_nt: TGTGCCAGTAGTATAGGAGGAAACACCGGGGAGCTGTTTTTT; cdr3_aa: CASSIGGNTGELFF
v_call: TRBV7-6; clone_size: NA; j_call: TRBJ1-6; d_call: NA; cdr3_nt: TGTGCCAGCAGCCGCCGGCCAGGGGTGGCGGATTCACCCCTCCACTTT; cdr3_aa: CASSRRPGVADSPLHF
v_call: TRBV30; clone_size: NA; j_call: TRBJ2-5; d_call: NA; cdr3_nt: TGTGCCTGGACCCAAACAGCAGGGGGGTGGACCCAGTACTTC; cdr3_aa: CAWTQTAGGWTQYF
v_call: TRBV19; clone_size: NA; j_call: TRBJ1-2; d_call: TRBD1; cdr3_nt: TGTGCCAGTAGTACCCGACAGGGAGGGAGTGGCTACACCTTC; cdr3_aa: CASSTRQGGSGYTF
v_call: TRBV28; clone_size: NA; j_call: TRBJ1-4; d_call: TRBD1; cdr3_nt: TGTGCCAGCAGTTACAATTTCGGACAGGGGACTGAAAAACTGTTTTTT; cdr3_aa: CASSYNFGQGTEKLFF
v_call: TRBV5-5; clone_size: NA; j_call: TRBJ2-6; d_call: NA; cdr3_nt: TGTGCCAGCAGCTTGGAGGGACCTGGGGCCAACGTCCTGACTTTC; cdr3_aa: CASSLEGPGANVLTF
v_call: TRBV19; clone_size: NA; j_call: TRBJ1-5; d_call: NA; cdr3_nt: TGTGCCAGTAGTATGAGGGGACAAGGGCAGCCCCAGCATTTT; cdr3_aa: CASSMRGQGQPQHF
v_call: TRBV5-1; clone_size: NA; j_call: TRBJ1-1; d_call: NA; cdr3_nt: TGCGCCAGCAGCTCTGCCGGGAAGGGCACTGAAGCTTTCTTT; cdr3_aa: CASSSAGKGTEAFF
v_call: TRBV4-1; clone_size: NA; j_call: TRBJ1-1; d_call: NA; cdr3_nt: TGCGCCAGCAGCCAAGCCCCCGGTGGGAGTACCAACACTGAAGCTTTCTTT; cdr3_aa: CASSQAPGGSTNTEAFF
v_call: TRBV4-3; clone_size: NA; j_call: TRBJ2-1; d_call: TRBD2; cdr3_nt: TGCGCCAGCAACCTTGGTCTAGCGGGGGGCAATGAGCAGTTCTTC; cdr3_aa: CASNLGLAGGNEQFF
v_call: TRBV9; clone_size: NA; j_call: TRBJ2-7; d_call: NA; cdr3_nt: TGTGCCAGCAGCAGCGGCCACTCCTACGAGCAGTACTTC; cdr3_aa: CASSSGHSYEQYF
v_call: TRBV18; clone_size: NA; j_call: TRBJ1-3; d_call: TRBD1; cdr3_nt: TGTGCCAGCACGCCGACAGGGATGAGAAACACCATATATTTT; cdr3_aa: CASTPTGMRNTIYF
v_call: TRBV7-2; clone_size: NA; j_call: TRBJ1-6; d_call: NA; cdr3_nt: TGTGCCAGCAGCTGGGGCCAATTGATGAATTCACCCCTCCACTTT; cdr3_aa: CASSWGQLMNSPLHF
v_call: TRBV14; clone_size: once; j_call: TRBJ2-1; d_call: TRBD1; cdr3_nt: TGTGCCAGCAGCCCCTCTTATGGGGAGGACAGGGGGTACAATGAGCAGTTCTTC; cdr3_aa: CASSPSYGEDRGYNEQFF
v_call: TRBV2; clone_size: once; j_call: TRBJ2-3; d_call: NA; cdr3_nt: TGTGCCAGCAGTGAAGCCCGGACAAGCACGCAGTATTTT; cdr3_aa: CASSEARTSTQYF
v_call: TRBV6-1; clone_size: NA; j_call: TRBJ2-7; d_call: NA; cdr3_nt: TGTGCCAGCAGTGAACTGGAGGTGCAGTACTTC; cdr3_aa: CASSELEVQYF
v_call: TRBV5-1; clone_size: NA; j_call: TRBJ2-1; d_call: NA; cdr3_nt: TGCGCCAGCAGGCAGAGCGAGATCTCCTACAATGAGCAGTTCTTC; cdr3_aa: CASRQSEISYNEQFF
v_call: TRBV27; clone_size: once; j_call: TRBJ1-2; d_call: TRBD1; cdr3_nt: TGTGCCAGCAGACCACTAGGACAGGACTATGGCTACACCTTC; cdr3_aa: CASRPLGQDYGYTF
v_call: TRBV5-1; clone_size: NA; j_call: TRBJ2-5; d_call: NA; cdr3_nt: TGCGCCAGCAGCTTGGTGGCAGGGACTCAAGAGACCCAGTACTTC; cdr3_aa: CASSLVAGTQETQYF
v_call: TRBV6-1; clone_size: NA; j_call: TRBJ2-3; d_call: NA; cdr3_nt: TGTGCCAGCCACGGACTATCAGATACGCAGTATTTT; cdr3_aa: CASHGLSDTQYF
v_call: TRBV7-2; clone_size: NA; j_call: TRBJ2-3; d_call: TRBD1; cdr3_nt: TGTGCCAGCAGACTACAGGGGACAGATACGCAGTATTTT; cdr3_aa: CASRLQGTDTQYF
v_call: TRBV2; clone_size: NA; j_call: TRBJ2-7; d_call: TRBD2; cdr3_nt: TGTGCCAGCAGTGAAGCCCTCGCTAGCGGAGGCGAGCAGTACTTC; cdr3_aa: CASSEALASGGEQYF